This T cell receptor beta chain came from a study of CD8+ T cells in alopecia areata. Study-wide findings and caveats: Sequence data from scalp samples additionally include resident alphabeta T cells of normal skin. An increase in clonality over normal scalp was evident in lesional scalp, especially alopecia totalis/universalis.

Isolated RNA was reverse transcribed into cDNA used as the sequencing template. Only in-frame clones appear in the TCRdb table, and some are missing; sequencing was by immunoSEQ multiplex PCR. The sample records approximately 13,000 clones, roughly three fifths being singletons. For roughly five patients taking part in the biomarker study, CD4+ cells were further sorted into CD25+CD127- cells. Alopecia areata patients gave lesional scalp punch biopsies and peripheral blood samples. Cell sorting on a FACSAria was used to separate CD4+ and CD8+ T cells from the PBMCs. Of note for this clone: Its antigen remains unknown.

The specimen sequenced was CD4+ Tregs sorted from blood. This receptor was identified in a human donor with alopecia areata.

The CDR3 nucleotides read TGTGCCAGCAGTTACTCTTGGGTTAAGACGGACGAGCAGTACTTC. Its protein is CASSYSWVKTDEQYF. This chain connects TRBV6-6 to TRBJ2-7; D remains ambiguous. Germline CDR1 is MNHNY and CDR2 is SVGAGI (reference sequence). The CDR3 contains 15 residues. V was trimmed by 0 bases and J by 5 bases, leaving 14 bases between them.